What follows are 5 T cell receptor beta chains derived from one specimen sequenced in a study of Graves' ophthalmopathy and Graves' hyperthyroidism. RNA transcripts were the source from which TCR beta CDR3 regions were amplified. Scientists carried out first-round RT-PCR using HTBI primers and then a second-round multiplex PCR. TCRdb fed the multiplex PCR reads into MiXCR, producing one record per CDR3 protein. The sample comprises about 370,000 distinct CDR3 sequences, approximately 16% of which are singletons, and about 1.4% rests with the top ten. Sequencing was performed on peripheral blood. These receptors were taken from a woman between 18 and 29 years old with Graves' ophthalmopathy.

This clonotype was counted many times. This chain's CDR3 is CASSPSISQETQYF. DNA of the CDR3: TGTGCCAGCAGCCCATCGATCTCCCAAGAGACCCAGTACTTC. The chain links TRBV11-2 to TRBJ2-5; D gene uncertain. Germline loops: CDR1 SGHAT, CDR2 FQNNGV. V was shortened by 5 bases and J by 1 base, with 11 bases between the two germline ends. This CDR3 contains 14 residues.

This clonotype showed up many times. The DNA for the CDR3 is TGTGCCAGCAAGTACCAAGAGACCCAGTACTTC. This codes for CASKYQETQYF. This sequence joins TRBV2 and TRBJ2-5, with no clear D. Germline CDR1 SNHLY, CDR2 FYNNEI. There are 11 residues in the CDR3. V was shortened by 7 bases and J by 0 bases, with 3 bases between the two germline ends.

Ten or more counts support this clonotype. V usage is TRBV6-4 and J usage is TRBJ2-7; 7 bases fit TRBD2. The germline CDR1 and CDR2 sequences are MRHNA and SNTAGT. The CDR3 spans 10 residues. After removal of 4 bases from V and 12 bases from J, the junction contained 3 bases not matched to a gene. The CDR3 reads CASSGTRWYF. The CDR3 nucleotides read TGTGCCAGCAGTGGGACTAGATGGTACTTC.

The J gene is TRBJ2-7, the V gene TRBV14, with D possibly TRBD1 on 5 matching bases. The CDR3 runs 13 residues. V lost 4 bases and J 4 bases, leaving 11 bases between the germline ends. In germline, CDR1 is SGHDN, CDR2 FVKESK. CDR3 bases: TGTGCCAGCAGCCTTGCAGGGCGGTACGAGCAGTACTTC. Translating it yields CASSLAGRYEQYF.

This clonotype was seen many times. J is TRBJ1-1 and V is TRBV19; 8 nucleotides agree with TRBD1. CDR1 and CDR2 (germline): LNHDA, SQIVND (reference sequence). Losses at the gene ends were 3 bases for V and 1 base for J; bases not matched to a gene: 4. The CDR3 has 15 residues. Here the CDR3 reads CASSMNRGRNTEAFF. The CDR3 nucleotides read TGTGCCAGTAGTATGAACAGGGGGAGGAACACTGAAGCTTTCTTT.